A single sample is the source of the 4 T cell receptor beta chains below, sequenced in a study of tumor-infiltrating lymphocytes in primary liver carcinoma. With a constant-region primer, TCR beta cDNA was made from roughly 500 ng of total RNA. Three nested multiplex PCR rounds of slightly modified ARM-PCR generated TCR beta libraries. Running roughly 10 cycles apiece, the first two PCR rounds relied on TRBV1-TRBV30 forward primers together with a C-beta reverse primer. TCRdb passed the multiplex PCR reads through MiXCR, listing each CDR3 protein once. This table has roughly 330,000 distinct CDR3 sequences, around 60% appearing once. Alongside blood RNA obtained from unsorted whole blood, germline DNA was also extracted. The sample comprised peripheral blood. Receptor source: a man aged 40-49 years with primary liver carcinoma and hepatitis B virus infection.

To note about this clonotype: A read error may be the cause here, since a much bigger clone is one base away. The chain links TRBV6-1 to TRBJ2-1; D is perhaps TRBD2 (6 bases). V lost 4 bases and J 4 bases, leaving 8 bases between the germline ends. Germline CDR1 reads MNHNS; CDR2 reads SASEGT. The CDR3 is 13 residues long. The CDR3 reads CASSAAGYNEQFF. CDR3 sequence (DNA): TGTGCCAGCAGTGCAGCGGGTTACAATGAGCAGTTCTTC.

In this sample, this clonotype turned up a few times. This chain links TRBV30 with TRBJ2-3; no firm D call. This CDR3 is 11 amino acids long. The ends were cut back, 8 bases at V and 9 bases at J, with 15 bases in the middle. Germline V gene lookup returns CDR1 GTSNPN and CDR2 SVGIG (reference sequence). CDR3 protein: CAGLTSQTQYF. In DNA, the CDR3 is TGTGCCGGGCTAACGTCTCAAACGCAGTATTTT.

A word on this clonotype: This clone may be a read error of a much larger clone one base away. The CDR3 protein is CASSQDSQSKQYF. Here the CDR3 DNA reads TGTGCCAGCAGCCAAGATAGTCAGTCCAAGCAGTACTTC. The J gene is TRBJ2-7, the V gene TRBV4-2; D is uncertain. The CDR3 runs to 13 residues. V gave up 0 bases and J gave up 8 bases, with 11 bases separating them. Germline V gives CDR1 LGHNA, CDR2 YNFKEQ.

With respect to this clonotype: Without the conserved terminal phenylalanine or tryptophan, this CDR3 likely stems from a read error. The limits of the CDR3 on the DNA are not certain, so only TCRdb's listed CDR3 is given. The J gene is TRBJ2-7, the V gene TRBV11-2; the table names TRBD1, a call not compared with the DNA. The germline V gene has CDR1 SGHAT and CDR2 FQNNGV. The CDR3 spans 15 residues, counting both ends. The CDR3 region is CASSLRWTGENEKYL.